This TCR beta chain derives from a study of patients and donors after allogeneic stem cell transplantation. The length of the CDR3 is 13 residues. Trimming left V 0 bases short and J 6 bases short, with 9 bases between. The germline V gene has CDR1 SGHRS and CDR2 YFSETQ. Each CDR3 protein is one row after TCRdb ran MiXCR on the RT-PCR reads. The sample records some 160,000 distinct CDR3 sequences, 24% being singletons. The TCR originated in a human donor who was either an allogeneic HSCT recipient or a stem cell or donor lymphocyte infusion donor (not recorded which). It is not recorded whose cells these are; they may come from a transplant donor. V usage is TRBV5-1 and J usage is TRBJ1-2, with TRBD1 as a possible D gene (5 bases). Sequencing was done on a sample of blood, either unsorted or a sorted T cell fraction (not recorded which). CDR3 in amino acids: CASSLGRADGYTF. The CDR3, as DNA: TGCGCCAGCAGCTTGGGCAGGGCGGATGGCTACACCTTC.